A selection of T cell receptor beta chains follows, all from one sample in a study of T cells after yellow fever vaccination. TCRdb recomputed calls from the 5' RACE reads with MiXCR, one row per CDR3 protein. The sample shows tens of thousands of distinct CDR3 sequences, 7.7% of them seen only once. Sequenced material: CD8+ T cells sorted from PBMCs, taken on the day of the yellow fever booster vaccination. These receptor sequences come from a man aged 30 to 45 who received the YFV17D yellow fever vaccine. Each CDR3 is given without its conserved first and last residue. A D gene is named only where the DNA matches it firmly. Only some rows state a clone size, as once, few, many or a class for expanded clones.

clone_size d_call v_call cdr3_aa
many TRBD1 TRBV7-9 ASSGQTGQGFTDTQY
few NA TRBV6-5 ASSRVGDEQF
few NA TRBV21-1 ASSKPVLRDKNYGYT
many NA TRBV29-1 SVVRENTGELF
many TRBD1 TRBV23-1 ASSPTGSSYEQY
NA TRBD1 TRBV24-1 ATSDRDRGYYNEQF
few TRBD1 TRBV15 ATSGVGQGAANEQY
NA NA TRBV4-3 ASSHSGIPNTGELF
NA NA TRBV15 ATRGINVNNEQF
few TRBD2 TRBV6-2/TRBV6-3 ASNLAGVVEQF
NA NA TRBV20-1 SAARAGELF
NA NA TRBV15 ATSRDKGGANTGELF
few NA TRBV27 ASAPEGTFSGYT
few TRBD1 TRBV6-5 ASSYFTGTGAIAAKNIQY
NA TRBD2 TRBV20-1 CASQGLAGFGQTQY
NA TRBD1 TRBV20-1 SASPQGQAGELF
few TRBD2 TRBV18 ASSPPGGAQY
few NA TRBV11-2 ASSLNPYPSTYNEQF
few NA TRBV6-2/TRBV6-3 ASSYFGRAGRGSYNEQF